This T cell receptor beta chain was captured in a study of T-cell memory formation after mild COVID-19. Researchers used 5'RACE with constant-segment primers to make TCR alpha and TCR beta cDNA libraries that carry sample barcodes and UMIs. Using its own MiXCR run on the 5' RACE reads, TCRdb lists one record per CDR3 protein. The repertoire holds around 300,000 distinct CDR3 sequences, around 8% seen once, with about 22% in the top ten. General study findings and limits: For contracting clones, CD4+ ones sat mainly in CM and EM, CD8+ in EMRA. Among clones contracting day 15 to 85, CD4/CD8 was balanced, whereas later expanders leaned CD4+. Within pre-infection memory, some responding clones were found, suggesting cross-reactive memory joined.

This clonotype was detected only a few times. Its antigen is as yet unknown. This TCR derives from a man between 18 and 29 years old who had mild COVID-19 (a few samples of this study predate the infection). Cell type and time point are not known. Sequencing was performed on PBMCs or a T cell subset sorted from them (not recorded which).

Written as DNA, the CDR3 is TGTGCCAGCGGATGGAGGGAGCAGTACTTC. Amino acids: CASGWREQYF. The chain links TRBV6-6 to TRBJ2-7; tentatively, D is TRBD2 (5 bases). The V end was cut by 8 bases, the J end by 7 bases, with 9 bases between. The CDR3 consists of 10 residues. In germline, CDR1 is MNHNY, CDR2 SVGAGI (reference sequence).